This TCR beta chain was sequenced during a study of blood T cell repertoires in COVID-19. This CDR3 comprises 14 residues. Trimming shortened V by 4 bases and J by 4 bases, and 11 bases separated the two germline ends. Per germline, CDR1 MNHEY and CDR2 SVGEGT. Data came from immunoSEQ multiplex PCR; TCRdb stores just in-frame clones and leaves some out. Of more than 300,000 clones in the sample, about 90% were seen once. One Seattle source followed patients from active infection through their disease course. The specimen was peripheral blood. This chain uses TRBV6-2 or TRBV6-3 with TRBJ1-5, with unresolved D. This TCR was recovered from a woman under 40 with COVID-19, enrolled during active disease. The CDR3 DNA reads as TGTGCCAGCAGTTTTGACGGGGAAAATCAGCCCCAGCATTTT. Encoded protein: CASSFDGENQPQHF.